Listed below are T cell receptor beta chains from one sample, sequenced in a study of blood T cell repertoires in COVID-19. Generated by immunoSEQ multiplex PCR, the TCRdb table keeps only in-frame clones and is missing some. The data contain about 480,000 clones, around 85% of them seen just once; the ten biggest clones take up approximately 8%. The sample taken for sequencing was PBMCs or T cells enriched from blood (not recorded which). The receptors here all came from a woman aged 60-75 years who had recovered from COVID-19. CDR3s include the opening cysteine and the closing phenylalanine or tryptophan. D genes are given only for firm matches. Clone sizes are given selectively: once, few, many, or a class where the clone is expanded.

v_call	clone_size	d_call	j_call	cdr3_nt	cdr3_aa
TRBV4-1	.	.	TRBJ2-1	TGCGCCAGCAGCCACGTCAATGAGCAGTTCTTC	CASSHVNEQFF
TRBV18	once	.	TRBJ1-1	TGTGCCAGCTCAAGCCTAACAGGAAACACTGAAGCTTTCTTT	CASSSLTGNTEAFF
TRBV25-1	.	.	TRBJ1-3	TGTGCCAGCAGTGTCGGCGGCTCTGGAAACACCATATATTTT	CASSVGGSGNTIYF
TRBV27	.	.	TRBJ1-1	TGTGCCAGCAGGCCCTGGTCGAGCGCTCACACTGAAGCTTTCTTT	CASRPWSSAHTEAFF
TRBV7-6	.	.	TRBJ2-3	TGTGCCAGCACCCCGCAGGGGCTGGGCACAGATACGCAGTATTTT	CASTPQGLGTDTQYF
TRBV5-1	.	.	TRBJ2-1	TGCGCCAGCAGCTTGAGCCTGGGAGGAAATGAGCAGTTCTTC	CASSLSLGGNEQFF
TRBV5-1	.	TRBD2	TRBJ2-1	TGCGCCAGCAGCCTGGCCGGACTAGAAAGGTCAGGGCAGTTCTTC	CASSLAGLERSGQFF
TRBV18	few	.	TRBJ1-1	TGTGCCAGCTTGGACAGTAGGAACACTGAAGCTTTCTTT	CASLDSRNTEAFF
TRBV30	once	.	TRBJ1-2	TGTGCCTGGAGTGTACTTACTCTCTATGGCTACACCTTC	CAWSVLTLYGYTF
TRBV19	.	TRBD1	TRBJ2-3	TGTGCCAGTAGTATCCCGGACAGGGGGCGGGATACGCAGTATTTT	CASSIPDRGRDTQYF
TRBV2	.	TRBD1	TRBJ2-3	TGTGCCAGCAGGTCCCGGCAGGGGGCGTGGGATACGCAGTATTTT	CASRSRQGAWDTQYF
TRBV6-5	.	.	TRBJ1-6	TGTGCCAGCAGTTACTCGACAAACCTTCCGTTTTCACCCCTCCACTTT	CASSYSTNLPFSPLHF
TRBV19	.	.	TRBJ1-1	TGTGCCAGTAGTATATCCGGGTCCCCGAACACTGAAGCTTTCTTT	CASSISGSPNTEAFF